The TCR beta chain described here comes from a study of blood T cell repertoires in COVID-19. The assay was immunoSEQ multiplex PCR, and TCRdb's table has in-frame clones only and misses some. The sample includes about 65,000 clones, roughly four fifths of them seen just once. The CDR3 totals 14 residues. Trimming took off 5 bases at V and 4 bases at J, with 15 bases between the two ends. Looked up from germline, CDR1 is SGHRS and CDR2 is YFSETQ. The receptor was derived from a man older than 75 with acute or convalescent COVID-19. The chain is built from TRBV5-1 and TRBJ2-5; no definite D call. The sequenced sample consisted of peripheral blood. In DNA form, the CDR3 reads TGCGCCAGCAGTCCGACTGGAGTTATAGAGACCCAGTACTTC. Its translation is CASSPTGVIETQYF.